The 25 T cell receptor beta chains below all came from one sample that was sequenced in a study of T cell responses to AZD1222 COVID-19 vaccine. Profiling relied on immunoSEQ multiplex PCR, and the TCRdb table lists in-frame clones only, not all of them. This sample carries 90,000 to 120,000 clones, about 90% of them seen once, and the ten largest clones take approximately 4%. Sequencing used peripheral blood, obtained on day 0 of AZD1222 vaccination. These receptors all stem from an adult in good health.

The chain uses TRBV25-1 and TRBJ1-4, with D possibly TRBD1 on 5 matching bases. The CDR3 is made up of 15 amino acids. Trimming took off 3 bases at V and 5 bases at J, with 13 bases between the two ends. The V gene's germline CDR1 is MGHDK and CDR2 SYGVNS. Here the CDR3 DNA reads TGTGCCAGCAGTGAGTCCCAGGGCGGCAATGAAAAACTGTTTTTT. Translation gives CASSESQGGNEKLFF.

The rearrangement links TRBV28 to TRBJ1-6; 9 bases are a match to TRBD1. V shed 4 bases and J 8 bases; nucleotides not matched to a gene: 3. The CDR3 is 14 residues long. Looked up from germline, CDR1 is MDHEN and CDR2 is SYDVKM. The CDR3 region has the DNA TGTGCCAGCAGTTCGGGACAGGGAGATTCACCCCTCCACTTT. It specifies CASSSGQGDSPLHF.

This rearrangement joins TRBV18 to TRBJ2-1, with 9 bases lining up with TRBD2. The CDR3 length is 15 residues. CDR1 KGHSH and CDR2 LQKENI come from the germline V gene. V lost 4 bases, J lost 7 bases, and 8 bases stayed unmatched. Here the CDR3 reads CASSRLAVPQNEQFF. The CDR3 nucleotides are TGTGCCAGCTCACGACTAGCGGTACCTCAAAATGAGCAGTTCTTC.

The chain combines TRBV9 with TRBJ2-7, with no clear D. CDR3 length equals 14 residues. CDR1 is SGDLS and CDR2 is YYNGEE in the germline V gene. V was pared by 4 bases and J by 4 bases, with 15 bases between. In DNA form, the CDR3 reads TGTGCCAGCAGCCTCACCATGAGGCCTTACGAGCAGTACTTC. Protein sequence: CASSLTMRPYEQYF.

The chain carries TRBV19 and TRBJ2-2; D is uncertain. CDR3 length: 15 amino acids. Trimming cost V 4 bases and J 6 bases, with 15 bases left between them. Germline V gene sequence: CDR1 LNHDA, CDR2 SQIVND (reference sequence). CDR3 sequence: CASSSLVQVAGELFF. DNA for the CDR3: TGTGCCAGTAGTAGCCTCGTGCAGGTCGCCGGGGAGCTGTTTTTT. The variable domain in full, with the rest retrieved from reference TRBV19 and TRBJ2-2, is DGGITQSPKYLFRKEGQNVTLSCEQNLNHDAMYWYRQDPGQGLRLIYYSQIVNDFQKGDIAEGYSVSREKKESFPLTVTSAQKNPTAFYLCASSSLVQVAGELFFGEGSRLTVL.

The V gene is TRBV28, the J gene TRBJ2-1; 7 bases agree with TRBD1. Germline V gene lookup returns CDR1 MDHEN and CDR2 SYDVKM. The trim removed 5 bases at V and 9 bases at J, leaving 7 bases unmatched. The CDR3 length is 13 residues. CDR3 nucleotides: TGTGCCAGCAGTCGGACAGGCGCGCCTGAGCAGTTCTTC. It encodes CASSRTGAPEQFF.

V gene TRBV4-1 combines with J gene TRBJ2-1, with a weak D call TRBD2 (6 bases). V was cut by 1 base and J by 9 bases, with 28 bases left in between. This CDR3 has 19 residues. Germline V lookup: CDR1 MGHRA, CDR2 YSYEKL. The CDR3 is CASSQGSNPTSRRASEQFF. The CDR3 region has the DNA TGCGCCAGCAGCCAAGGATCCAATCCCACTAGCAGGAGGGCCAGTGAGCAGTTCTTC.

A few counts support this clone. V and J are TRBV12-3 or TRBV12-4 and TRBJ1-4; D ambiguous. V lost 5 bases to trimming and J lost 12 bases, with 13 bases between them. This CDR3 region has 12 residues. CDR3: CASSHKEFQLFF. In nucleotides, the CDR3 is TGTGCCAGCAGTCACAAAGAGTTCCAACTGTTTTTT.

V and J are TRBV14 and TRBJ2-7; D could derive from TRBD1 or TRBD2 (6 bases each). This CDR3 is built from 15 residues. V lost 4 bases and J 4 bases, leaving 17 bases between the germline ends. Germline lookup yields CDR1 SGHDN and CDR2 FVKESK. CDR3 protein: CASSRTGMGLYEQYF. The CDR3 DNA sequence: TGTGCCAGCAGCCGTACAGGGATGGGACTGTACGAGCAGTACTTC. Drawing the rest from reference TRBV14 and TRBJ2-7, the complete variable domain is EAGVTQFPSHSVIEKGQTVTLRCDPISGHDNLYWYRRVMGKEIKFLLHFVKESKQDESGMPNNRFLAERTGGTYSTLKVQPAELEDSGVYFCASSRTGMGLYEQYFGPGTRLTVT.

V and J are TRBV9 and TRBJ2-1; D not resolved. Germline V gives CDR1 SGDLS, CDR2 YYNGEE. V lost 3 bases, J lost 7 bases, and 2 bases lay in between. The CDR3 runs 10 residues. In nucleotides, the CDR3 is TGTGCCAGCAGCGGGAATGAGCAGTTCTTC. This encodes CASSGNEQFF. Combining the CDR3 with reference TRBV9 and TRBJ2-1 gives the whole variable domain DSGVTQTPKHLITATGQRVTLRCSPRSGDLSVYWYQQSLDQGLQFLIQYYNGEERAKGNILERFSAQQFPDLHSELNLSSLELGDSALYFCASSGNEQFFGPGTRLTVL.

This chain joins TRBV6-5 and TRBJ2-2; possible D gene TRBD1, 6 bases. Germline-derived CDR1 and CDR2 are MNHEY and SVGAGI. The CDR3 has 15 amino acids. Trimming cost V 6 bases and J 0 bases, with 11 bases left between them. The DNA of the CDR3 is TGTGCCAGCAGGACAGGTGACGCGAACACCGGGGAGCTGTTTTTT. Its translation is CASRTGDANTGELFF.

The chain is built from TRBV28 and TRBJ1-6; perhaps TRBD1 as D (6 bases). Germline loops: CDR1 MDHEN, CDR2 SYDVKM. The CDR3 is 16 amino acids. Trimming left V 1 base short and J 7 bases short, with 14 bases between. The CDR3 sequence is CASSLLQGSRNSPLHF. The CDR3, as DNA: TGTGCCAGCAGTTTATTGCAGGGGAGCAGAAATTCACCCCTCCACTTT.

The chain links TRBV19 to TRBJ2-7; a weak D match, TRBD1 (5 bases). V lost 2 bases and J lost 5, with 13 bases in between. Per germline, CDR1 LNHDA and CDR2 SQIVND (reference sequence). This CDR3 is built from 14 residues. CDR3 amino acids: CASSIISGSDEQYF. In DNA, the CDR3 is TGTGCCAGTAGTATAATATCAGGGTCCGACGAGCAGTACTTC.

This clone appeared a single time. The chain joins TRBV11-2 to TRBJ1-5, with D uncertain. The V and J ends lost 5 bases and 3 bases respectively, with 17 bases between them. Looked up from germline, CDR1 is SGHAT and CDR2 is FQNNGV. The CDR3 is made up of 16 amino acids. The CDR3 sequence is CASSLRRGKPNQPQHF. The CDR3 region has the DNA TGTGCCAGCAGCCTCAGGAGAGGGAAACCCAATCAGCCCCAGCATTTT.

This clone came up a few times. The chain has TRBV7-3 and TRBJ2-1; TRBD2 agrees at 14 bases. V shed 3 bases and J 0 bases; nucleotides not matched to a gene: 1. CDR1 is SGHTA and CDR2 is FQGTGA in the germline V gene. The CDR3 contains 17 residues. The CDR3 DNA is TGTGCCAGCAGCTTGACTAGCGGGAGGGCCTCCTACAATGAGCAGTTCTTC. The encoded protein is CASSLTSGRASYNEQFF.

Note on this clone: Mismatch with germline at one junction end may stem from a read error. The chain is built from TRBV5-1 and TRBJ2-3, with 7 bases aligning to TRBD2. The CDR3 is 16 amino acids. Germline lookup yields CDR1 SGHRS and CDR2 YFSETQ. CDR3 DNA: TGCGCCAGCAGATTGGCGTCTAGCGGACATCAAGATACGCAGTATTTT. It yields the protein CASRLASSGHQDTQYF. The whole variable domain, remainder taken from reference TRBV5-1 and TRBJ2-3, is KAGVTQTPRYLIKTRGQQVTLSCSPISGHRSVSWYQQTPGQGLQFLFEYFSETQRNKGNFPGRFSGRQFSNSRSEMNVSTLELGDSALYLCASRLASSGHQDTQYFGPGTRLTVL.

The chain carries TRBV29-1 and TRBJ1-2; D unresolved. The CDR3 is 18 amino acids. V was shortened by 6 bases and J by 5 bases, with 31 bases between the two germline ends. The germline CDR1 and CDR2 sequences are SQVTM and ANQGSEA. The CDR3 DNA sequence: TGCAGCGTCGTTGGAGCTAGGCACAGCCTAGAGGTATCTTATGGCTACACCTTC. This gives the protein CSVVGARHSLEVSYGYTF.

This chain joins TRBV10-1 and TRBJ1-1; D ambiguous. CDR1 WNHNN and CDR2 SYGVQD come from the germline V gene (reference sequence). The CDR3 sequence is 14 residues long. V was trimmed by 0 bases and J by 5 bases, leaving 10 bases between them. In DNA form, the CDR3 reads TGCGCCAGCAGTGAGTCTGCCCTGGAGACTGAAGCTTTCTTT. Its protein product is CASSESALETEAFF.

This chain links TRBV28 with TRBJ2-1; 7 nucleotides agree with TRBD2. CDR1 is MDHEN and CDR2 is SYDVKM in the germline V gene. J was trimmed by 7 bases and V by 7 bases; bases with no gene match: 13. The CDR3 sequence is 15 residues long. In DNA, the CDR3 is TGTGCCAGCATCTCCGCGGGAGCCCCGGGTAATGAGCAGTTCTTC. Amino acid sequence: CASISAGAPGNEQFF.

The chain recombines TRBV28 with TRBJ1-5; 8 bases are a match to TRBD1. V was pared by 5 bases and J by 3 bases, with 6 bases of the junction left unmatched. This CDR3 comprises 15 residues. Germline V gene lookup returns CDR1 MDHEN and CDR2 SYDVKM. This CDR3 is CASSPSRGLNQPQHF. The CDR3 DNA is TGTGCCAGCAGTCCTTCCAGGGGGCTCAATCAGCCCCAGCATTTT.

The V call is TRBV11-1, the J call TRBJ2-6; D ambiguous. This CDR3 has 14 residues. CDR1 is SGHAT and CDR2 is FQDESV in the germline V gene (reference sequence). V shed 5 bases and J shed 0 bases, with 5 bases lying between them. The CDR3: CASSPLSGANVLTF. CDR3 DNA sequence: TGTGCCAGCAGCCCCCTCTCTGGGGCCAACGTCCTGACTTTC.

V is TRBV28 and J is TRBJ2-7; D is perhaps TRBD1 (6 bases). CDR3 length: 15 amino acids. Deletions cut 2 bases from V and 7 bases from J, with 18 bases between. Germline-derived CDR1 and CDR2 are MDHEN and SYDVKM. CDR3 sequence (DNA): TGTGCCAGCAGTTTAAGCAGGGGTCTTAGGAAGGAGCAGTACTTC. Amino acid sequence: CASSLSRGLRKEQYF.

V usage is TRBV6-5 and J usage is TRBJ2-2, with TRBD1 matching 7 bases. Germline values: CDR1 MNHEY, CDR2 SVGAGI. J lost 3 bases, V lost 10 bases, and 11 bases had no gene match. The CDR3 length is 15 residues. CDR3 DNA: TGTGCCATTCAATTGGACAGGCTAGACACCGGGGAGCTGTTTTTT. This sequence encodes CAIQLDRLDTGELFF.

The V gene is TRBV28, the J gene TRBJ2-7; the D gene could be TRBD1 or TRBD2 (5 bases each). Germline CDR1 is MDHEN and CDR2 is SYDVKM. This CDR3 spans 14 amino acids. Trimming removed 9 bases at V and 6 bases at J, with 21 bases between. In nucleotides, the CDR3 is TGTGCCAGGCGGGTCAGGGTAAGTTGTATCGAGCAGTACTTC. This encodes CARRVRVSCIEQYF.

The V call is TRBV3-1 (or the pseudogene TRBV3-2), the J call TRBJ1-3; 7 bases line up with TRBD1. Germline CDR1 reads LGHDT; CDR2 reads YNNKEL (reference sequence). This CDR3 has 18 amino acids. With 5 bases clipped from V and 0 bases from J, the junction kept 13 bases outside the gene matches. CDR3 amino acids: CASSSLTGSIFSGNTIYF. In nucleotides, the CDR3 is TGTGCCAGCAGCTCTCTGACAGGGAGCATTTTCTCTGGAAACACCATATATTTT.